Listed below are T cell receptor beta chains from one sample, sequenced in a study of T-cell memory formation after mild COVID-19. Via MiXCR, TCRdb re-called the 5' RACE reads, giving one row per CDR3 protein. The data show about 90,000 distinct CDR3 sequences, with roughly 15% seen just once and approximately 40% held by the top ten. Sequences were obtained from PBMCs or a T cell subset sorted from them (not recorded which). The receptors shown here come from a man in his late teens or twenties who had mild COVID-19 (a few samples of this study predate the infection). Cell type and time point are not known. The CDR3 runs from the conserved cysteine through the conserved F or W. A D gene is named only where the DNA matches it firmly. Some rows have no size entry. The others give once, few or many, or a class for an expanded clone.

v_gene	j_gene	d_gene	abundance	len	CDR3nt	CDR3aa
TRBV20-1	TRBJ1-2	NA	NA	15	TGCAGTGCTAGAAAGAGCGGACAGCCGAACTATGGCTACACCTTC	CSARKSGQPNYGYTF
TRBV4-1	TRBJ1-5	NA	NA	15	TGCGCCAGCAGCCAGGTTACAGGACTTTATCAGCCCCAGCATTTT	CASSQVTGLYQPQHF
TRBV12-3/TRBV12-4	TRBJ1-2	TRBD1	NA	15	TGTGCCAGCAGTTTAAAACAGGGGGCCCCATATGGCTACACCTTC	CASSLKQGAPYGYTF
TRBV4-3	TRBJ2-7	TRBD1	NA	16	TGCGCCAGCAGCCAAGATCTAGGACAGGGGGCTGAAGAGCAGTACTTC	CASSQDLGQGAEEQYF
TRBV28	TRBJ2-5	NA	few	13	TGTGCCAGCAGTTTAGGGCAGGGGACGACCCAGTACTTC	CASSLGQGTTQYF
TRBV7-9	TRBJ2-1	TRBD2	few	18	TGTGCCAGCACCTCGATACGCGGCGGGGGGACGACCTACAATGAGCAGTTCTTC	CASTSIRGGGTTYNEQFF
TRBV6-6	TRBJ2-7	NA	few	16	TGTGCCAGCACCGGCCCCGGACGGGAAACCTCCTACGAGCAGTACTTC	CASTGPGRETSYEQYF
TRBV6-5	TRBJ2-1	NA	NA	14	TGTGCCAGCAGTATTAGCAGCTCCTACAATGAGCAGTTCTTC	CASSISSSYNEQFF
TRBV9	TRBJ2-3	NA	NA	16	TGTGCCAGCAGCGCCTATAGCGGACTTAGCACAGATACGCAGTATTTT	CASSAYSGLSTDTQYF
TRBV20-1	TRBJ2-7	NA	few	13	TGCAGTTTGTCCAGCGAGAGACCCTACGAGCAGTACTTC	CSLSSERPYEQYF
TRBV11-2	TRBJ2-2	TRBD1	NA	16	TGTGCCAGCAGCTCCGAGACAGGGCCGAACACCGGGGAGCTGTTTTTT	CASSSETGPNTGELFF
TRBV5-1	TRBJ1-1	NA	NA	14	TGCGCCAGCAGCCCGAGGGGGGACAACACTGAAGCTTTCTTT	CASSPRGDNTEAFF
TRBV4-3	TRBJ2-1	TRBD1	NA	17	TGCGCCAGCAGCCGAAATGCAGGGGGCGCCTCCTACAATGAGCAGTTCTTC	CASSRNAGGASYNEQFF
TRBV5-5	TRBJ2-3	NA	NA	15	TGTGCCAGCAGCTTGAGGGGTTATAGCACAGATACGCAGTATTTT	CASSLRGYSTDTQYF
TRBV12-3/TRBV12-4	TRBJ1-1	NA	many	13	TGTGCCAGCAGTCAACAGGTGAACACTGAAGCTTTCTTT	CASSQQVNTEAFF
TRBV6-2/TRBV6-3	TRBJ2-3	NA	NA	12	TGTGCCAGCAGCGCCGACTGGAATACGCAGTATTTT	CASSADWNTQYF
TRBV6-2/TRBV6-3	TRBJ1-5	TRBD1	NA	13	TGTGCCAGCACCACAGGGGGGATTCAGCCCCAGCATTTT	CASTTGGIQPQHF
TRBV11-3	TRBJ2-1	NA	NA	14	TGTGCCAGCAGCTTAGGGTGGGGCTACAATGAGCAGTTCTTC	CASSLGWGYNEQFF
TRBV4-3	TRBJ1-1	NA	NA	15	TGCGCCAGCAGCCAAGATAGGTGGCCCAACACTGAAGCTTTCTTT	CASSQDRWPNTEAFF
TRBV4-1	TRBJ2-5	TRBD1	few	14	TGCGCCAGCAGCTCGCAGGGGGCCGGGGAGACCCAGTACTTC	CASSSQGAGETQYF
TRBV4-1	TRBJ2-2	NA	many	14	TGCGCCAGCAGCCAAGAGCCCTTTCCCGGGGAGCTGTTTTTT	CASSQEPFPGELFF
TRBV20-1	TRBJ1-1	NA	few	12	TGCAGTGCTAGAGGTACCTCGATTCGAGCTTTCTTT	CSARGTSIRAFF
TRBV7-9	TRBJ2-4	NA	NA	15	TGTGCCAGCAGCCCCTTAGGGCTGAGTAAAAACATTCAGTACTTC	CASSPLGLSKNIQYF
TRBV7-2	TRBJ2-1	NA	few	12	TGTGCCAGCACCCTAGGGGGAAATGAGCAGTTCTTC	CASTLGGNEQFF
TRBV29-1	TRBJ1-2	NA	NA	14	TGCAGCGTGGATGGGACGGATTCTAACTATGGCTACACCTTC	CSVDGTDSNYGYTF
TRBV29-1	TRBJ1-4	TRBD1	NA	14	TGCAGCGCAACCGCACAGGGGGCGAGTGAAAAACTGTTTTTT	CSATAQGASEKLFF
TRBV12-3/TRBV12-4	TRBJ2-5	NA	NA	14	TGTGCCAGCACCCATCGGGGGCACCCAGAGACCCAGTACTTC	CASTHRGHPETQYF
TRBV12-3/TRBV12-4	TRBJ2-7	NA	few	13	TGTGCCAGCAGGGGTCGACTTATCTACGAGCAGTACTTC	CASRGRLIYEQYF
TRBV20-1	TRBJ2-5	TRBD2	NA	13	TGCAGTGCTAGGGGAGGGAACCAAGAGACCCAGTACTTC	CSARGGNQETQYF
TRBV6-5	TRBJ2-2	NA	NA	16	TGTGCCAGCAGTTACTCGGAGCGACCGAACACCGGGGAGCTGTTTTTT	CASSYSERPNTGELFF
TRBV4-2	TRBJ2-7	NA	NA	12	TGTGCCAGCAGCCAAGGAACCTACGAGCAGTACTTC	CASSQGTYEQYF
TRBV6-2/TRBV6-3	TRBJ2-5	NA	NA	14	TGTGCCAGCAGTTTCAGGGGTTTCGTGGAGACCCAGTACTTC	CASSFRGFVETQYF
TRBV28	TRBJ2-1	NA	few	15	TGTGCCAGCAGCATACCTGCTCGGGGTTTTGAGGAGCAGTTCTTC	CASSIPARGFEEQFF
TRBV4-3	TRBJ2-7	NA	few	15	TGCGCCAGCAGCCAAGCGGGGACATTCACCTACGAGCAGTACTTC	CASSQAGTFTYEQYF
TRBV7-8	TRBJ1-5	NA	NA	13	TGTGCCAGCAGCTTAAGGTTCGATCAGCCCCAGCATTTT	CASSLRFDQPQHF
TRBV3-1	TRBJ1-1	NA	NA	13	TGTGCCAGCAGCCAAGAATCGGGGTTAGAAGCTTTCTTT	CASSQESGLEAFF
TRBV7-2	TRBJ1-1	TRBD1	few	16	TGTGCCAGCAGCACCGACAGGGGCGACGATTTCACTGAAGCTTTCTTT	CASSTDRGDDFTEAFF
TRBV7-9	TRBJ2-3	TRBD1	many	16	TGTGCCAGCAGCTCGACCGGGACAGGGGGCCTCGATACGCAGTATTTT	CASSSTGTGGLDTQYF
TRBV7-6	TRBJ1-4	NA	few	15	NA	CASSLWGPEGKNCFF
TRBV7-2	TRBJ1-1	NA	NA	15	TGTGCCAGCAGCTTGTTGCGGGGAAAAGGGACTGAAGCTTTCTTT	CASSLLRGKGTEAFF
TRBV15	TRBJ1-1	TRBD1	NA	16	TGTGCCACCAGCAGAGACGGGGCAGGGGGCCCCACTGAAGCTTTCTTT	CATSRDGAGGPTEAFF
TRBV6-2/TRBV6-3	TRBJ2-3	NA	NA	15	TGTGCCAGCAAGGCAGGGGGGGCCTTCACAGATACGCAGTATTTT	CASKAGGAFTDTQYF
TRBV7-2	TRBJ2-1	TRBD1	few	13	TGTGCCAGCAGCTTAAACAGGGGGCTGGAGCAGTTCTTC	CASSLNRGLEQFF